The 30 T cell receptor beta chains below were found in one sample sequenced in a study of T-cell reconstitution after alpha-beta-depleted transplantation in children. The TCRbeta library was prepared with unique molecular identifiers. Via MiXCR, TCRdb re-called the PCR reads, giving one row per CDR3 protein. The table lists almost 500,000 distinct CDR3 sequences, over 9.5% of them singletons, with around 2% in the top ten. The sample here was PBMCs, taken before TCRalphabeta/CD19-depleted stem cell transplant. The source of these receptors is a child aged 2-15 years with inherited bone marrow failure, due to receive a stem cell transplant.

The table lists this clonotype with a few counts. The chain links TRBV5-1 to TRBJ1-1, with unresolved D. The CDR3 spans 13 residues. Germline lookup yields CDR1 SGHRS and CDR2 YFSETQ. Trimming took off 5 bases at V and 0 bases at J, with 8 bases between the two ends. The CDR3 loop is CASRTVMNTEAFF. CDR3 sequence (DNA): TGCGCCAGCAGAACAGTAATGAACACTGAAGCTTTCTTT.

This clonotype was recorded many times. The chain employs TRBV7-9 and TRBJ2-7, with TRBD2 matching 7 bases. V shed 4 bases and J 3 bases; nucleotides not matched to a gene: 6. Germline V gives CDR1 SEHNR, CDR2 FQNEAQ (reference sequence). The CDR3 contains 14 residues. The CDR3 nucleotides read TGTGCCAGCAGCTCCCTAAGCGGGGTCTACGAGCAGTACTTC. Protein: CASSSLSGVYEQYF.

The sample holds many counts of this clonotype. This chain links TRBV25-1 with TRBJ1-4, with D perhaps TRBD1 (6 bases). Germline V gene sequence: CDR1 MGHDK, CDR2 SYGVNS. The CDR3 loop spans 13 amino acids. V gave up 10 bases and J gave up 6 bases, with 15 bases separating them. CDR3 in DNA: TGTGCCATACAGGGCTGGGGGGATGAAAAACTGTTTTTT. Translated, it gives CAIQGWGDEKLFF. The full variable domain, in which reference TRBV25-1 and TRBJ1-4 provide the parts outside the CDR3, is EADIYQTPRYLVIGTGKKITLECSQTMGHDKMYWYQQDPGMELHLIHYSYGVNSTEKGDLSSESTVSRIRTEHFPLTLESARPSHTSQYLCAIQGWGDEKLFFGSGTQLSVL.

This clonotype appeared many times. The V and J genes are TRBV7-2 and TRBJ2-3; no clear D. V was cut by 1 base and J by 4 bases, with 9 bases left in between. Germline V CDR1 and CDR2: SGHTA, FQGNSA. The CDR3 contains 14 residues. CDR3 sequence (DNA): TGTGCCAGCAGCTTAGTTAGCAGCCCAGATACGCAGTATTTT. Residues: CASSLVSSPDTQYF.

Remarks on this clonotype: The junction and the germline gene differ at one end; a read error may be behind it. The chain combines TRBV12-3 or TRBV12-4 with TRBJ2-4; TRBD2 aligns across 8 bases. This CDR3 comprises 19 residues. The CDR3 spells CAISLRVSGRREAKNIQYF. CDR3 coding DNA: TGTGCCATCAGTTTAAGGGTCAGCGGGAGAAGGGAGGCCAAAAACATTCAGTACTTC.

There are a few counts of this clonotype. The chain has TRBV19 and TRBJ1-5; tentatively, D is TRBD1 (6 bases). V dropped 1 base and J dropped 4 bases, with 11 bases sitting between them. Germline V gene data show CDR1 as LNHDA and CDR2 as SQIVND (reference sequence). The CDR3 is made up of 15 amino acids. The CDR3, as DNA: TGTGCCAGTAGTATAGGGCAGGGGTGGAATCAGCCCCAGCATTTT. Translated: CASSIGQGWNQPQHF. Full variable domain (remainder filled in from reference TRBV19 and TRBJ1-5): DGGITQSPKYLFRKEGQNVTLSCEQNLNHDAMYWYRQDPGQGLRLIYYSQIVNDFQKGDIAEGYSVSREKKESFPLTVTSAQKNPTAFYLCASSIGQGWNQPQHFGDGTRLSIL.

This clonotype was observed at least ten times. The DNA for the CDR3 is TGCGCCAGCAGGGCTAGCGGGAGCTACGAGCAGTACTTC. Protein sequence: CASRASGSYEQYF. This chain links TRBV4-1 with TRBJ2-7, with TRBD2 identical over 10 bases. V gave up 6 bases and J gave up 3 bases; unmatched junction bases: 2. CDR3 length equals 13 residues. CDR1 MGHRA and CDR2 YSYEKL come from the germline V gene.

The rearrangement links TRBV27 to TRBJ1-4, with 8 bases lining up with TRBD1. Trimming cost V 6 bases and J 7 bases; bases outside gene matches: 7. The CDR3 totals 14 residues. Germline CDR1 reads MNHEY; CDR2 reads SMNVEV (reference sequence). This chain's CDR3 is CASRLGTGSEKLFF. The CDR3 coding sequence is TGTGCCAGCAGACTAGGGACAGGAAGTGAAAAACTGTTTTTT.

This clonotype appeared a few times. This chain uses TRBV4-3 with TRBJ2-6; no clear D gene. The CDR3 has 17 amino acids. V was trimmed by 0 bases and J by 2 bases, leaving 11 bases between them. CDR1 and CDR2 (germline): LGHNA, YSLEER. Here the CDR3 DNA reads TGCGCCAGCAGCCAAGATCCCCTCGAGCCTGGGGCCAACGTCCTGACTTTC. Translated, it gives CASSQDPLEPGANVLTF.

This clonotype has a count of ten or more. This rearrangement joins TRBV28 to TRBJ2-7; possible D gene TRBD1, 6 bases. The germline gives CDR1 MDHEN, CDR2 SYDVKM. This CDR3 comprises 14 residues. Trimming removed 4 bases from V and 3 bases from J, with 13 bases in between. Here the CDR3 reads CASSSSGQHYEQYF. The CDR3 DNA reads as TGTGCCAGCAGTTCCTCGGGACAACACTACGAGCAGTACTTC. The variable domain in full, with the rest retrieved from reference TRBV28 and TRBJ2-7, is DVKVTQSSRYLVKRTGEKVFLECVQDMDHENMFWYRQDPGLGLRLIYFSYDVKMKEKGDIPEGYSVSREKKERFSLILESASTNQTSMYLCASSSSGQHYEQYFGPGTRLTVT.

Turning to this clonotype: The junction does not match germline at one end; this may be a read error. V is TRBV12-3 or TRBV12-4 and J is TRBJ2-2; 9 bases are a match to TRBD1. The CDR3 is 14 residues long. CDR3 nucleotide sequence: TGTCCCAGCAGGGGACAGGGGAACACCGGGGAGCTGTTTTTT. Its translation is CPSRGQGNTGELFF.

This clonotype was seen at least ten times. The gene calls are TRBV6-2 or TRBV6-3 and TRBJ2-3; 7 bases map to TRBD1. Germline loops: CDR1 MNHEY, CDR2 SVGEGT. The CDR3 spans 15 residues. V dropped 5 bases and J dropped 1; count of bases not matched to a gene: 6. CDR3 nucleotide sequence: TGTGCCAGCAGTCCGAACAGGGGAGGCACAGATACGCAGTATTTT. This gives the protein CASSPNRGGTDTQYF.

To note about this clonotype: A junction boundary mismatches the germline segment, possibly from a read error. The chain has TRBV25-1 and TRBJ2-3, with D unresolved. There are 14 residues in the CDR3. Per germline, CDR1 MGHDK and CDR2 SYGVNS. CDR3 sequence: CASSEPRITDTRYF. The CDR3 DNA reads as TGTGCCAGCAGTGAACCCCGCATCACAGATACGCGGTATTTT.

This clonotype was detected only a few times. The chain employs TRBV12-3 or TRBV12-4 and TRBJ1-5, with D perhaps TRBD1 (6 bases). V lost 6 bases and J lost 6, with 15 bases in between. The CDR3 consists of 14 residues. The CDR3 reads CASRSTGPSQPQHF. CDR3 nucleotides: TGTGCCAGCAGGTCAACAGGGCCAAGTCAGCCCCAGCATTTT.

There are many counts of this clonotype. The chain joins TRBV4-3 to TRBJ2-2; 7 bases agree with TRBD2. J was trimmed by 6 bases and V by 4 bases; bases with no gene match: 8. The germline CDR1 and CDR2 sequences are LGHNA and YSLEER. This CDR3 contains 15 residues. CDR3 region: CASSRTAGSAGELFF. CDR3 sequence (DNA): TGCGCCAGCAGCCGAACAGCGGGATCGGCCGGGGAGCTGTTTTTT.

This clonotype appeared many times. The chain combines TRBV20-1 with TRBJ2-3, with D perhaps being TRBD1 or TRBD2 (6 bases each). Germline CDR1 reads DFQATT; CDR2 reads SNEGSKA (reference sequence). V dropped 3 bases and J dropped 1 base, with 11 bases sitting between them. The CDR3 is 14 residues long. The DNA for the CDR3 is TGCAGTGCTAGTTCTGGGGGGCGCACAGATACGCAGTATTTT. As protein: CSASSGGRTDTQYF.

This clonotype was found a few times. This chain joins TRBV23-1 and TRBJ2-7; 9 nucleotides match TRBD1. TRBV23-1 is an open reading frame whose function is uncertain. Unmatched junction bases numbered 7, after V lost 0 bases and J lost 4 bases. CDR3 size: 16 residues. This CDR3 reads CASSQSNTGGAYEQYF. The CDR3 DNA reads TGCGCCAGCAGTCAATCTAATACAGGGGGCGCGTACGAGCAGTACTTC.

This clonotype was counted ten times or more. The chain links TRBV11-2 to TRBJ1-4, with 8 bases lining up with TRBD1. Losses at the gene ends were 5 bases for V and 1 base for J; bases not matched to a gene: 12. Germline CDR1 is SGHAT and CDR2 is FQNNGV. The CDR3 length is 18 residues. The CDR3 loop is CASSPSDRVSITNEKLFF. The CDR3 DNA reads as TGTGCCAGCAGCCCCTCGGACAGGGTTTCTATAACTAATGAAAAACTGTTTTTT.

This sequence joins TRBV19 and TRBJ2-4, with 10 bases lining up with TRBD2. Per the germline V gene, CDR1 is LNHDA and CDR2 is SQIVND (reference sequence). V lost 5 bases and J lost 2; bases outside the gene matches: 6. CDR3 size: 16 residues. The CDR3 DNA is TGTGCCAGTAGTGAACTAGCGGGACGAACCAAAAACATTCAGTACTTC. Residues: CASSELAGRTKNIQYF.

This clonotype was counted a few times. The chain recombines TRBV15 with TRBJ2-6; D is undetermined. CDR1 and CDR2 from the germline V gene are LNHNV and YYDKDF (reference sequence). The CDR3 length is 15 residues. The V and J ends lost 0 bases and 4 bases respectively, with 7 bases between them. CDR3 residues: CATSRETSGANVLTF. The CDR3, as DNA: TGTGCCACCAGCAGAGAGACTTCCGGGGCCAACGTCCTGACTTTC.

This clonotype was picked up many times. The chain couples TRBV27 to TRBJ2-7; D ambiguous. Trimming left V 3 bases short and J 1 base short, with 10 bases between. The CDR3 covers 14 residues. Per the germline V gene, CDR1 is MNHEY and CDR2 is SMNVEV (reference sequence). The CDR3 DNA sequence: TGTGCCAGCAGTTTGCTTCCAGGTTCCTACGAGCAGTACTTC. Translating gives CASSLLPGSYEQYF.

There are many counts of this clonotype. This chain's CDR3 is CASSSSQNEQFF. In nucleotides, the CDR3 is TGTGCCAGCAGTTCCTCCCAAAATGAGCAGTTCTTC. The rearrangement uses TRBV28 and TRBJ2-1; D is unclear. Looked up from germline, CDR1 is MDHEN and CDR2 is SYDVKM. The V and J ends lost 4 bases and 7 bases respectively, with 8 bases between them. The CDR3 has 12 residues.

In its sample, this clonotype was seen many times. The V and J genes are TRBV29-1 and TRBJ2-1; D ambiguous. Germline V gene data show CDR1 as SQVTM and CDR2 as ANQGSEA. This CDR3 has 12 residues. Trimming pared 7 bases from V and 6 bases from J, leaving 13 bases between. The CDR3 loop is CSGVEWTNEQFF. Here the CDR3 DNA reads TGCAGCGGCGTTGAATGGACCAATGAGCAGTTCTTC.

This clonotype was observed many times. J is TRBJ2-5 and V is TRBV12-3 or TRBV12-4, with D possibly matching TRBD1 (5 bases). V was trimmed by 5 bases and J by 7 bases, leaving 8 bases between them. The CDR3 covers 11 residues. This chain's CDR3 is CASSLQGTQYF. CDR3 nucleotide sequence: TGTGCCAGCAGTCTTCAGGGGACCCAGTACTTC.

A remark on this clonotype: At one boundary the junction diverges from the germline segment, which might be a read error. The rearrangement uses TRBV27 and TRBJ1-2; a weak D match, TRBD1 (5 bases). Germline V lookup: CDR1 MNHEY, CDR2 SMNVEV (reference sequence). This CDR3 is 13 amino acids long. CDR3 amino acids: CASRLGGGTSISF. The CDR3 DNA sequence: TGTGCCAGCAGACTGGGGGGGGGGACCTCTATTTCCTTC.

This clonotype was seen ten or more times. The chain links TRBV10-1 to TRBJ2-5; the D gene is possibly TRBD2 (6 bases). Trimming pared 2 bases from V and 4 bases from J, leaving 11 bases between. The CDR3 covers 14 residues. Germline CDR1 reads WNHNN; CDR2 reads SYGVQD (reference sequence). The chain's CDR3 is CASSEMGLGETQYF. CDR3 in DNA: TGCGCCAGCAGTGAGATGGGACTCGGAGAGACCCAGTACTTC.

This clonotype was detected many times. V is TRBV7-6 and J is TRBJ2-2; 8 bases fit TRBD2. Per germline, CDR1 SGHVS and CDR2 FNYEAQ. V shed 6 bases and J 0 bases; nucleotides not matched to a gene: 6. The CDR3 runs to 16 residues. Here the CDR3 reads CASSPTSGANTGELFF. The CDR3 bases are TGTGCCAGCAGTCCTACTAGCGGCGCGAACACCGGGGAGCTGTTTTTT. The full variable domain, in which reference TRBV7-6 and TRBJ2-2 provide the parts outside the CDR3, is GAGVSQSPRYKVTKRGQDVALRCDPISGHVSLYWYRQALGQGPEFLTYFNYEAQQDKSGLPNDRFSAERPEGSISTLTIQRTEQRDSAMYRCASSPTSGANTGELFFGEGSRLTVL.

This clonotype was observed at least ten times. The V gene is TRBV20-1, the J gene TRBJ2-7; D not resolved. V was cut by 0 bases and J by 2 bases, with 11 bases left in between. CDR3 length equals 14 residues. Germline loops: CDR1 DFQATT, CDR2 SNEGSKA (reference sequence). The CDR3 region is CSARDLKWAYEQYF. The CDR3 DNA reads TGCAGTGCTAGAGATCTAAAGTGGGCCTACGAGCAGTACTTC.

The chain carries TRBV12-3 or TRBV12-4 and TRBJ1-1, with no clear D. This CDR3 is built from 13 residues. V lost 0 bases to trimming and J lost 8 bases, with 10 bases between them. The CDR3 spells CASSLASAAEAFF. The CDR3 DNA reads TGTGCCAGCAGTTTAGCGTCGGCAGCCGAAGCTTTCTTT.

The rearrangement joins TRBV20-1 to TRBJ2-3; 7 positions match TRBD2. Germline loops: CDR1 DFQATT, CDR2 SNEGSKA (reference sequence). The V segment lost 6 bases and the J segment 2 bases; nucleotides outside the gene matches: 11. The CDR3 has 15 amino acids. The CDR3 is CSAPRLAGDTDTQYF. The DNA for the CDR3 is TGCAGTGCCCCCCGATTGGCGGGGGACACAGATACGCAGTATTTT.